Listed below are T cell receptor beta chains from one sample, sequenced in a study of chemoradiotherapy in HPV16-positive cancers. Sequencing was performed with immunoSEQ multiplex PCR; in TCRdb, only in-frame clones are kept and a portion is missing. The table includes over a thousand clones, 87% detected once. The sequenced sample was tumor tissue, obtained from a patient who underwent chemoradiotherapy. The receptor set was obtained from a human donor with HPV-associated anogenital cancer. The CDR3 runs from the conserved cysteine through the conserved F or W. The D gene is left open where the match is weak. Expanded clones are given a class, and other clones once, few, many or no size at all.

d_call	clone_size	j_call	v_call	cdr3_nt	cdr3_aa
TRBD1	-	TRBJ2-7	TRBV5-1	TGCGCCAGCAGCTTGGGGGGGACAGCGACAACCTACGAGCAGTACTTC	CASSLGGTATTYEQYF
TRBD2	-	TRBJ2-3	TRBV19	TGTGCCAGTAGTACGGGGGGAAGGCCTGGCACAGATACGCAGTATTTT	CASSTGGRPGTDTQYF
-	-	TRBJ2-7	TRBV7-3	TGTGCCAGCAGCTTAAGGGGCCAGGGCTACGAGCAGTACTTC	CASSLRGQGYEQYF
TRBD2	-	TRBJ2-1	TRBV6-4	TGTGCCAGCAGCCATGGACTAGCGGGGGGGCATGAGCAGTTCTTC	CASSHGLAGGHEQFF
-	-	TRBJ2-7	TRBV18	TGTGCCAGCTCCCCCAGCTCGGGAACGTACGAGCAGTACTTC	CASSPSSGTYEQYF
-	-	TRBJ2-5	TRBV4-2	TGTGCCAGCAGCCAAGAGCGAGGCGACTCTGAGACCCAGTACTTC	CASSQERGDSETQYF
TRBD1	-	TRBJ2-7	TRBV5-6	TGTGCCAGCAGCCCAATCCCGGGACAGACATCCTACGAGCAGTACTTC	CASSPIPGQTSYEQYF
-	-	TRBJ1-1	TRBV7-2	TGTGCCAGCAGCTTAGTACGAGGGCATTCAACTAGGGCTTTCTTT	CASSLVRGHSTRAFF
TRBD1	few	TRBJ1-5	TRBV29-1	TGCAGCGTTGGGGACAGGGATCAGCCCCAGCATTTT	CSVGDRDQPQHF
TRBD1	-	TRBJ1-6	TRBV6-1	TGTGCCAGCAGTGCTCAGGGGGGCCTTAATGTTTCACCCCTCCACTTT	CASSAQGGLNVSPLHF
-	-	TRBJ2-5	TRBV7-2	TGTGCCAGCAGCTTCTTACCGGGGACACCCGAAGGGGAGACCCAGTACTTC	CASSFLPGTPEGETQYF
TRBD1	-	TRBJ1-3	TRBV15	TGTGCCACCAGCAAAGGACAGGGAGGTTTTCTTGGAAACACCATATATTTT	CATSKGQGGFLGNTIYF
-	-	TRBJ1-3	TRBV30	TGTGCCTGGAAGCAAGGGGCTGGAAACACCATATATTTT	CAWKQGAGNTIYF
-	hyperexpanded	TRBJ1-2	TRBV5-4	TGTGCCAGCAGCTTGCTGACAGGCCGACGATTTAACTATGGCTACACCTTC	CASSLLTGRRFNYGYTF
-	-	TRBJ1-5	TRBV29-1	TGCAGCGTGGCGCAGGGAGTCAATCAGCCCCAGCATTTT	CSVAQGVNQPQHF
-	-	TRBJ1-2	TRBV9	TGTGCCAGCAGCCCCCGCGGGGGATCTAACTATGGCTACACCTTC	CASSPRGGSNYGYTF
-	-	TRBJ1-1	TRBV5-5	TGTGCCAGCAGCTTGGAGGGTGGGGGCACTGAAGCTTTCTTT	CASSLEGGGTEAFF
-	once	TRBJ1-6	TRBV27	TGTGCCAGCAGTTTATTCGTACAGGCTTTTGGTAATTCACCCCTCCACTTT	CASSLFVQAFGNSPLHF
-	-	TRBJ1-2	TRBV6-5	TGTGCCAGCAGTTACTCCTCCGACGGGCGAAGTGGCTACACCTTC	CASSYSSDGRSGYTF
-	-	TRBJ1-1	TRBV28	TGTGCCAGCTTGTGGCAGGGGAAACCTGAAGCTTTCTTT	CASLWQGKPEAFF
-	-	TRBJ2-6	TRBV18	TGTGCCAGCTCCCGCGATACGCCGTCGGGGGCCAACGTCCTGACTTTC	CASSRDTPSGANVLTF
-	-	TRBJ1-2	TRBV19	TGTGCCAGTAGTATCGACTTCCGCTATGGCTACACCTTC	CASSIDFRYGYTF
TRBD1	few	TRBJ1-1	TRBV28	TGTGCCAGCTGGACAGGGGGCGGGAACACTGAAGCTTTCTTT	CASWTGGGNTEAFF
-	few	TRBJ1-5	TRBV5-1	TGCGCCAGCAGCCCGGACGGACAGAACAATCAGCCCCAGCATTTT	CASSPDGQNNQPQHF
-	-	TRBJ2-2	TRBV5-6	TGTGCCACACACAGGGTTGGGGCCGGGGAGCTGTTTTTT	CATHRVGAGELFF
-	-	TRBJ1-4	TRBV5-1	TGCGCCAGCAGCTTGGAGACAGCTAATGAAAAACTGTTTTTT	CASSLETANEKLFF
-	once	TRBJ1-6	TRBV28	TGTGCCAGCAGTTGGTACAGTGTGAATTCACCCCTCCACTTT	CASSWYSVNSPLHF
-	-	TRBJ1-5	TRBV27	TGTGCCAGCAGTTTAACCCCATATCAGCCCCAGCATTTT	CASSLTPYQPQHF
-	-	TRBJ2-2	TRBV7-9	TGTGCCAGCAGCTTGGCCGGGACATTGAACACCGGGGAGCTGTTTTTT	CASSLAGTLNTGELFF
-	-	TRBJ1-1	TRBV25-1	TGTGCCAGCAGTGAATATTTCGGGTCAGGATTTGAAGCTTTCTTT	CASSEYFGSGFEAFF
TRBD1	-	TRBJ1-5	TRBV6-1	TGTGCCAGCAGTGAATTTCAGGGGGGTCAGCCCCAGCATTTT	CASSEFQGGQPQHF
TRBD1	once	TRBJ1-5	TRBV28	TGTGCCAGCAGTTTAGTGACAGGGGGCGAGAATCAGCCCCAGCATTTT	CASSLVTGGENQPQHF
-	-	TRBJ1-5	TRBV7-9	TGTGCCAGCAGCCCCCCGGGGGATAGCAATCAGCCCCAGCATTTT	CASSPPGDSNQPQHF
-	-	TRBJ1-1	TRBV2	TGTGCCAGCAGTGAAGGCCGGGGAGGGAGGGTCACTGAAGCTTTCTTT	CASSEGRGGRVTEAFF
TRBD1	-	TRBJ2-2	TRBV6-4	TGTGCCAGCAGTAAACAGGGGGCGGACACCGGGGAGCTGTTTTTT	CASSKQGADTGELFF
-	-	TRBJ1-6	TRBV6-1	TGTGCCAGCAGCAACCCAGGGGTGGGAGGGTCACCCCTCCACTTT	CASSNPGVGGSPLHF
-	-	TRBJ2-3	TRBV18	TGTGCCAGCTCACCCCTTTCCATGGGCACAGATACGCAGTATTTT	CASSPLSMGTDTQYF
-	once	TRBJ2-2	TRBV30	TGTGCCTGGAGATTTCGGGATAAAGGGGAGCTGTTTTTT	CAWRFRDKGELFF
-	-	TRBJ1-4	TRBV19	TGTGCCAGTAGTCCCTTCTGGGGGGAACTGTTTTTT	CASSPFWGELFF
-	-	TRBJ2-5	TRBV5-1	TGCGCCAGCCACTCCGAATATCAAGAGACCCAGTACTTC	CASHSEYQETQYF
TRBD1	-	TRBJ2-1	TRBV9	TGTGCCAGCAGCGAGAGACCAGGGACAGACAATGAGCAGTTCTTC	CASSERPGTDNEQFF
TRBD1	few	TRBJ2-7	TRBV11-3	TGTGCCAGCAGCTTAGTCGAGGGACAGGGTAGCTACGAGCAGTACTTC	CASSLVEGQGSYEQYF
-	once	TRBJ2-3	TRBV5-1	TGCGCCAGCAGCTTTACCACAGATACGCAGTATTTT	CASSFTTDTQYF
TRBD1	once	TRBJ1-1	TRBV2	TGTGCCAGCAGGGACAGGGGAGGCTCCACTGAAGCTTTCTTT	CASRDRGGSTEAFF
-	-	TRBJ2-2	TRBV6-1	TGTGCCAGCACGGAGCAGAACACCGGGGAGCTGTTTTTT	CASTEQNTGELFF
TRBD1	-	TRBJ1-1	TRBV13	TGTGCCAGCAGCTCCTGGGACAGGGGGTTAACTGAAGCTTTCTTT	CASSSWDRGLTEAFF